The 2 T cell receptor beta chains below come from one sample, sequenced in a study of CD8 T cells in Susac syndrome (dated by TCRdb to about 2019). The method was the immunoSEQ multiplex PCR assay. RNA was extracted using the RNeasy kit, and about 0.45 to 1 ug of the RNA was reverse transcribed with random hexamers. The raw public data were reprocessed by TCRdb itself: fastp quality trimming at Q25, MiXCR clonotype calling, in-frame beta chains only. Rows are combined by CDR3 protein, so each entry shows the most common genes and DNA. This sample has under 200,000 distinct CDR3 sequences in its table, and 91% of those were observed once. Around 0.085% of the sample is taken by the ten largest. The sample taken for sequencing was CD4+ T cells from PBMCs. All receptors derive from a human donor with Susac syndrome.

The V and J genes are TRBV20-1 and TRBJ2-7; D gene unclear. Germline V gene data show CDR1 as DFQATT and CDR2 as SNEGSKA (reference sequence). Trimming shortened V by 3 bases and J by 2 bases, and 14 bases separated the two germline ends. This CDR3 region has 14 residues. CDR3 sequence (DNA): TGCAGTGCTAGCCGTCAGGTCTATCCCTACGAGCAGTACTTC. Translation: CSASRQVYPYEQYF.

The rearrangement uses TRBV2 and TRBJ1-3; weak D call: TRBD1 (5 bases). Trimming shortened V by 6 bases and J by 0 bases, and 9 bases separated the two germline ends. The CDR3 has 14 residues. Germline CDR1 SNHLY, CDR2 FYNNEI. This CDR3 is CASRGGSSGNTIYF. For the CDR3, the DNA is TGTGCCAGCAGGGGGGGGAGCTCTGGAAACACCATATATTTT.